These 5 T cell receptor beta chains were sequenced from one sample in a study of cytomegalovirus exposure and HLA in healthy donors. The PCR employed 60 Vbeta primers together with 13 Jbeta primers. The assay was immunoSEQ multiplex PCR, and TCRdb's table has in-frame clones only and misses some. The data show 100,000 to 150,000 clones, 65% to 85% seen once. Sample: PBMCs. The origin of the receptors is a young man in good health and CMV-seropositive.

CDR3 protein: CASSQGTGGMETQYF. The CDR3 DNA follows: TGCGCCAGCAGCCAAGGGACAGGGGGCATGGAGACCCAGTACTTC. This rearrangement joins TRBV4-1 to TRBJ2-5; 11 bases are a match to TRBD1. With 1 base clipped from V and 5 bases from J, the junction kept 3 bases outside the gene matches. The CDR3 spans 15 residues. Per germline, CDR1 MGHRA and CDR2 YSYEKL.

This clone was found once. DNA of the CDR3: TGTGCCAGCAGTCGCGGGAGTAGAGATACGCAGTATTTT. This sequence encodes CASSRGSRDTQYF. The genes are TRBV2 and TRBJ2-3, with 7 bases identical to TRBD2. Trimming cost V 5 bases and J 5 bases; bases outside gene matches: 4. The CDR3 runs 13 residues. Looked up from germline, CDR1 is SNHLY and CDR2 is FYNNEI. Filled out from reference TRBV2 and TRBJ2-3, the complete variable domain reads EPEVTQTPSHQVTQMGQEVILRCVPISNHLYFYWYRQILGQKVEFLVSFYNNEISEKSEIFDDQFSVERPDGSNFTLKIRSTKLEDSAMYFCASSRGSRDTQYFGPGTRLTVL.

This clone was seen once. This chain links TRBV2 with TRBJ2-3; D is unresolved. The ends were cut back, 6 bases at V and 0 bases at J, with 13 bases in the middle. In germline, CDR1 is SNHLY, CDR2 FYNNEI. The CDR3 contains 15 residues. The CDR3 bases are TGTGCCAGCAGCCGACCCCTGACAAGCACAGATACGCAGTATTTT. It specifies CASSRPLTSTDTQYF. Based on the CDR3 plus reference TRBV2 and TRBJ2-3, the full variable domain is EPEVTQTPSHQVTQMGQEVILRCVPISNHLYFYWYRQILGQKVEFLVSFYNNEISEKSEIFDDQFSVERPDGSNFTLKIRSTKLEDSAMYFCASSRPLTSTDTQYFGPGTRLTVL.

This clone was seen a few times. This chain links TRBV7-2 with TRBJ2-2, with D perhaps matching TRBD1 (6 bases). The germline CDR1 and CDR2 sequences are SGHTA and FQGNSA. This CDR3 has 15 residues. V lost 5 bases and J lost 2, with 12 bases in between. CDR3 amino acids: CASSGTGLNTGELFF. The DNA for the CDR3 is TGTGCCAGCAGCGGTACAGGGCTTAACACCGGGGAGCTGTTTTTT.

This clone has more than one count but fewer than ten. The chain recombines TRBV5-1 with TRBJ1-2; 9 positions match TRBD1. The CDR3 contains 14 residues. J was trimmed by 6 bases and V by 2 bases; bases with no gene match: 5. Germline V gene sequence: CDR1 SGHRS, CDR2 YFSETQ. CDR3 amino acids: CASSLSTGGHGYTF. The CDR3 nucleotides read TGCGCCAGCAGCTTAAGCACAGGGGGCCATGGCTACACCTTC.